The 2 T cell receptor beta chains below come from one sample, sequenced in a study of blood T cell repertoires in COVID-19 (dated by TCRdb to about 2020). The library was built by means of the immunoSEQ multiplex PCR assay. TCRdb carries this immuneACCESS record with in-frame sequences only. Its versions omit some clonotypes, under half of them owing to an unresolved V gene in the studies checked, with the rest unexplained. This sample has about 280,000 clones in its table, and 87% of those were observed once. The ten top clones hold roughly 6.3% of the sample. The sample comprised PBMCs or T cells enriched from blood (not recorded which). Source of these receptors: a woman aged 40 to 49 who had recovered from COVID-19.

The chain employs TRBV18 and TRBJ1-4; D not resolved. The V gene's germline CDR1 is KGHSH and CDR2 LQKENI. The length of the CDR3 is 13 residues. V gave up 6 bases and J gave up 5 bases, with 10 bases separating them. CDR3 DNA: TGTGCCAGCTCGATCAACGCGAATGAAAAACTGTTTTTT. It specifies CASSINANEKLFF.

This clone has just a few counts. The V and J genes are TRBV20-1 and TRBJ2-1; weak D call: TRBD2 (6 bases). CDR3 size: 15 residues. Per germline, CDR1 DFQATT and CDR2 SNEGSKA (reference sequence). Between the trimmed V and J ends, which lost 3 bases and 1 base, there was a span of 13 bases. CDR3 bases: TGCAGTGCTAGTTCGCGGGATGTTTCCTACAATGAGCAGTTCTTC. Its translation: CSASSRDVSYNEQFF.